The 18 T cell receptor beta chains presented below share a single source sample, sequenced in a study of cytomegalovirus exposure and HLA in healthy donors. In the PCR, 60 Vbeta and 13 Jbeta primers were used. Assay: immunoSEQ multiplex PCR; the TCRdb copy retains only in-frame clones and omits some. The sample consists of roughly 190,000 clones, more than 75% of them appearing once. The sample taken for sequencing was PBMCs. The receptors were gathered from a woman aged 18-29 years in good health and CMV-seronegative.

The J gene is TRBJ1-2, the V gene TRBV2; 9 bases line up with TRBD1. The CDR3 consists of 15 residues. Germline loops: CDR1 SNHLY, CDR2 FYNNEI. With V trimmed by 11 bases and J by 2 bases, 12 bases remained unmatched. The CDR3 loop is CAGKLQGARNYGYTF. As DNA, the CDR3 is TGTGCCGGGAAACTACAGGGGGCGCGGAACTATGGCTACACCTTC.

The rearrangement joins TRBV5-1 to TRBJ2-4; a weak D match, TRBD2 (5 bases). V shed 0 bases and J shed 2 bases, with 9 bases lying between them. Germline CDR1 is SGHRS and CDR2 is YFSETQ. The CDR3 runs 15 residues. This CDR3 is CASSLAGVTKNIQYF. The CDR3 region has the DNA TGCGCCAGCAGCTTGGCCGGGGTCACCAAAAACATTCAGTACTTC.

The V and J genes are TRBV29-1 and TRBJ2-5, with 8 bases matching TRBD1. CDR3 length equals 13 residues. V shed 6 bases and J 5 bases; nucleotides not matched to a gene: 8. Germline V gene lookup returns CDR1 SQVTM and CDR2 ANQGSEA. CDR3 bases: TGCAGCGTCGAGGGACAGGCAGGGGAGACCCAGTACTTC. It yields the protein CSVEGQAGETQYF.

This chain uses TRBV7-9 with TRBJ2-3; 7 nucleotides agree with TRBD2. Trimming cost V 6 bases and J 1 base; bases outside gene matches: 7. The CDR3 sequence is 15 residues long. Germline CDR1 SEHNR, CDR2 FQNEAQ (reference sequence). CDR3 DNA sequence: TGTGCCAGCAGATGGGGCGCGGGAGGCACAGATACGCAGTATTTT. Encoded protein: CASRWGAGGTDTQYF.

The V and J genes are TRBV29-1 and TRBJ2-1; TRBD2 agrees at 8 bases. The germline gives CDR1 SQVTM, CDR2 ANQGSEA. V lost 7 bases, J lost 0 bases, and 2 bases stayed unmatched. CDR3 length: 13 amino acids. The CDR3 DNA follows: TGCAGCGCGCGGGGGGCCTCCTACAATGAGCAGTTCTTC. Translating gives CSARGASYNEQFF.

V gene TRBV5-1 combines with J gene TRBJ2-2, with 10 bases that match TRBD2. V shed 5 bases and J 6 bases; nucleotides not matched to a gene: 7. The CDR3 is 15 amino acids. The germline gives CDR1 SGHRS, CDR2 YFSETQ. CDR3 region: CASRPTSGFSGELFF. DNA of the CDR3: TGCGCCAGCAGGCCGACTAGCGGGTTCTCCGGGGAGCTGTTTTTT.

V gene TRBV7-9 combines with J gene TRBJ1-1; 9 bases map to TRBD1. V shed 6 bases and J 1 base; nucleotides not matched to a gene: 6. The V gene's germline CDR1 is SEHNR and CDR2 FQNEAQ (reference sequence). The CDR3 is made up of 15 amino acids. The CDR3 DNA reads as TGTGCCAGCAGTTGGACAGGGGAGTGGAACACTGAAGCTTTCTTT. Its translation: CASSWTGEWNTEAFF.

This rearrangement joins TRBV2 to TRBJ1-4; 7 bases match TRBD1. V lost 10 bases and J lost 0; bases outside the gene matches: 8. Germline V lookup: CDR1 SNHLY, CDR2 FYNNEI. The CDR3 has 15 residues. CDR3 DNA: TGTGCCACCTCGCCCAGGGGGGCAACTAATGAAAAACTGTTTTTT. Translated, it gives CATSPRGATNEKLFF.

Details on this clone: At one of its ends the junction is not consistent with the germline gene, which may arise from a read error. J is TRBJ2-7 and V is TRBV7-9; TRBD2 aligns across 11 bases. Germline-derived CDR1 and CDR2 are SEHNR and FQNEAQ (reference sequence). This CDR3 has 16 residues. The CDR3 coding sequence is TGTTCCAGCAGCCCCACCCTAACTAGCGGGAGTAACGAGCAGTACTTC. It encodes CSSSPTLTSGSNEQYF.

This clone was observed once. The V gene is TRBV19, the J gene TRBJ1-1; 12 bases match TRBD1. Germline-derived CDR1 and CDR2 are LNHDA and SQIVND (reference sequence). Trimming took 3 bases from V and 2 from J; bases not matched to a gene: 7. CDR3 length: 17 amino acids. The CDR3 is CASSMGTGGFINTEAFF. In DNA, the CDR3 is TGTGCCAGTAGTATGGGGACAGGGGGCTTCATAAACACTGAAGCTTTCTTT.

This rearrangement joins TRBV7-2 to TRBJ1-1; 10 bases match TRBD1. With V trimmed by 5 bases and J by 8 bases, 2 bases remained unmatched. CDR3 size: 12 residues. The germline CDR1 and CDR2 sequences are SGHTA and FQGNSA. The CDR3 DNA is TGTGCCAGCAGCCTGACAGGGGGCGAAGCTTTCTTT. Its protein product is CASSLTGGEAFF.

This clone was counted a single time. V and J are TRBV6-4 and TRBJ1-1; 7 bases match TRBD1. With V trimmed by 2 bases and J by 6 bases, 0 bases remained unmatched. The CDR3 runs to 12 residues. CDR1 and CDR2 (germline): MRHNA, SNTAGT. The CDR3 DNA follows: TGTGCCAGCAGTGACACAGGGGCTGAAGCTTTCTTT. It specifies CASSDTGAEAFF.

The J gene is TRBJ2-1, the V gene TRBV5-1; 13 nucleotides agree with TRBD2. The CDR3 sequence is 19 residues long. V was pared by 5 bases and J by 4 bases, with 15 bases of the junction left unmatched. Germline V gene data show CDR1 as SGHRS and CDR2 as YFSETQ. The CDR3 here is CASSFANPGLAGKYNEQFF. In DNA, the CDR3 is TGCGCCAGCAGTTTTGCCAATCCGGGACTAGCGGGGAAGTACAATGAGCAGTTCTTC.

This chain uses TRBV7-2 with TRBJ1-1, with D possibly TRBD1 on 6 matching bases. There are 14 residues in the CDR3. In germline, CDR1 is SGHTA, CDR2 FQGNSA. V gave up 2 bases and J gave up 5 bases, with 12 bases separating them. This CDR3 is CASSLYGGRTEAFF. The CDR3 region has the DNA TGTGCCAGCAGCTTATACGGGGGGCGAACTGAAGCTTTCTTT.

J is TRBJ2-2 and V is TRBV1; no DNA check was done on the table's D call, TRBD2. TRBV1 is annotated as a pseudogene. The CDR3 runs to 18 residues. The CDR3 coding sequence is TGCACCAGCAGGAGGCCCCCTCCTAGCGGGATGAACACCGGGGAGCTGTTTTTT. Protein product: CTSRRPPPSGMNTGELFF.

In nucleotides, the CDR3 is TGTGCCAGCAGTCAGGGGGCGGGCGAGCAGTACTTC. Translated, it gives CASSQGAGEQYF. V and J are TRBV28 and TRBJ2-7, with TRBD1 matching over 8 bases. The V segment lost 5 bases and the J segment 6 bases; nucleotides outside the gene matches: 3. Germline CDR1 MDHEN, CDR2 SYDVKM. CDR3 size: 12 residues.

The rearrangement joins TRBV4-3 to TRBJ1-1; the D gene is possibly TRBD1 (5 bases). The V and J ends lost 4 bases and 1 base respectively, with 10 bases between them. CDR3 length: 14 residues. Germline-derived CDR1 and CDR2 are LGHNA and YSLEER. CDR3 sequence (DNA): TGCGCCAGCAGCCCGTCGACAGAGAACACTGAAGCTTTCTTT. Translated, it gives CASSPSTENTEAFF.

The genes are TRBV4-1 and TRBJ1-2; maybe TRBD1 (5 bases). CDR1 MGHRA and CDR2 YSYEKL come from the germline V gene. Between the trimmed V and J ends, which lost 2 bases and 4 bases, there was a span of 8 bases. This CDR3 contains 13 residues. The CDR3 sequence: CASSQQGIYGYTF. As DNA, the CDR3 is TGCGCCAGCAGCCAACAGGGAATCTATGGCTACACCTTC.